Presented here are 14 T cell receptor beta chains from one specimen sequenced in a study of CD8+ T cells in alopecia areata. Noted treatment: oral pan-JAK inhibitor, 5-10 mg twice daily. Extraction and reverse transcription of RNA yielded cDNA as the sequencing template. The repertoire was sequenced with immunoSEQ multiplex PCR; TCRdb's copy has only in-frame clones and lacks some. Of around 300,000 clones detected, roughly 63% appear once; the ten largest clones hold 0.75% to 0.95%. The starting material was CD4+ T cells sorted from blood, obtained at week 52, from a patient treated with tofacitinib. These receptors all come from a human donor with alopecia areata.

The chain uses TRBV19 and TRBJ1-4; maybe TRBD1 (6 bases). V was cut by 2 bases and J by 7 bases, with 17 bases left in between. Per the germline V gene, CDR1 is LNHDA and CDR2 is SQIVND (reference sequence). There are 16 residues in the CDR3. The DNA for the CDR3 is TGTGCCAGTAGTATACGAGGACAGTTTATGGCTGAAAAACTGTTTTTT. This codes for CASSIRGQFMAEKLFF.

This chain links TRBV20-1 with TRBJ2-7, with D unclear. Germline-derived CDR1 and CDR2 are DFQATT and SNEGSKA (reference sequence). Deletions cut 5 bases from V and 6 bases from J, with 11 bases between. The CDR3 length is 11 residues. The CDR3 nucleotides are TGCAGTGCTGCCTCAAATCGCGAGCAGTACTTC. It translates to CSAASNREQYF.

The V call is TRBV7-2, the J call TRBJ1-6, with D uncertain. Looked up from germline, CDR1 is SGHTA and CDR2 is FQGNSA. CDR3 length: 12 residues. Trimming cost V 6 bases and J 14 bases, with 14 bases left between them. CDR3 nucleotides: TGTGCCAGCAGTCACGCCCCGGGCGCCCTCCACTTT. Amino acids: CASSHAPGALHF.

This clone has more than one count but fewer than ten. This sequence joins TRBV5-4 and TRBJ2-1, with 10 bases that match TRBD2. CDR1 is SGHNT, CDR2 YYREEE, per germline (reference sequence). The V and J ends lost 4 bases and 0 bases, in that order; junction bases with no gene match: 16. The CDR3 consists of 20 residues. The CDR3 sequence is CASSRSGVAGGRSSYNEQFF. CDR3 in DNA: TGTGCCAGCAGCCGATCCGGGGTAGCGGGGGGCCGTAGCTCCTACAATGAGCAGTTCTTC.

This clone was seen just once. V gene TRBV29-1 combines with J gene TRBJ2-1; D not certain. Germline V lookup: CDR1 SQVTM, CDR2 ANQGSEA. Trimming stripped 2 bases from V and 2 bases from J, with 7 bases between. The CDR3 runs 13 residues. CDR3 sequence: CSVERLAYNEQFF. The CDR3 region has the DNA TGCAGCGTTGAACGGCTAGCCTACAATGAGCAGTTCTTC.

V gene TRBV4-1 combines with J gene TRBJ2-1, with D perhaps matching TRBD1 (6 bases). The germline V gene has CDR1 MGHRA and CDR2 YSYEKL. The CDR3 loop spans 14 amino acids. Trimming stripped 2 bases from V and 4 bases from J, with 9 bases between. The CDR3 loop is CASSQIQGYNEQFF. The CDR3 DNA reads TGCGCCAGCAGCCAAATCCAGGGGTACAATGAGCAGTTCTTC.

The chain joins TRBV12-5 to TRBJ1-1; no clear D gene. With 1 base removed from V and 5 bases from J, the gap between germline ends came to 8 bases. The germline gives CDR1 LGHNT, CDR2 FRNRAP. The CDR3 length is 13 residues. CDR3 in amino acids: CASGLGRETEAFF. In DNA, the CDR3 is TGTGCTAGTGGTTTGGGACGGGAAACTGAAGCTTTCTTT. The entire variable domain, with the rest obtained from reference TRBV12-5 and TRBJ1-1, is as follows: DARVTQTPRHKVTEMGQEVTMRCQPILGHNTVFWYRQTMMQGLELLAYFRNRAPLDDSGMPKDRFSAEMPDATLATLKIQPSEPRDSAVYFCASGLGRETEAFFGQGTRLTVV.

V gene TRBV29-1 combines with J gene TRBJ2-3, with D possibly being TRBD1 (5 bases). CDR1 and CDR2 (germline): SQVTM, ANQGSEA. Trimming cost V 3 bases and J 3 bases, with 10 bases left between them. There are 13 residues in the CDR3. CDR3 nucleotide sequence: TGCAGCGTTGATCCGAGACAGACAGATACGCAGTATTTT. Translating gives CSVDPRQTDTQYF.

This clone came up a few times. The V call is TRBV6-6, the J call TRBJ1-1; the D is unclear. The V gene lost 2 bases and the J gene lost 6 bases, with 13 bases spanning the gap. Germline V CDR1 and CDR2: MNHNY, SVGAGI (reference sequence). CDR3 size: 14 residues. The CDR3 DNA is TGTGCCAGCAGTTACGTACACGGCGCATCTGAAGCTTTCTTT. It is translated as CASSYVHGASEAFF.

This clone was seen a few times. V gene TRBV30 combines with J gene TRBJ1-6; D is ambiguous. The CDR3 has 11 residues. CDR1 and CDR2 from the germline V gene are GTSNPN and SVGIG (reference sequence). V was shortened by 3 bases and J by 7 bases, with 4 bases between the two germline ends. The CDR3 spells CAWRKNSPLHF. The CDR3 DNA reads as TGTGCCTGGAGGAAGAATTCACCCCTCCACTTT.

This chain joins TRBV6-6 and TRBJ2-5; 7 nucleotides match TRBD1. This CDR3 comprises 14 residues. V was pared by 6 bases and J by 5 bases, with 9 bases of the junction left unmatched. Germline V gives CDR1 MNHNY, CDR2 SVGAGI (reference sequence). The CDR3 sequence is CASSRSTGKETQYF. The CDR3 bases are TGTGCCAGCAGCCGCTCGACAGGGAAGGAGACCCAGTACTTC.

This clone occurred a few times. The chain links TRBV29-1 to TRBJ1-2, with D uncertain. V dropped 4 bases and J dropped 4 bases, with 7 bases sitting between them. The CDR3 runs 11 residues. Germline lookup yields CDR1 SQVTM and CDR2 ANQGSEA. The CDR3 reads CSVAGIYGYTF. The CDR3 DNA reads as TGCAGCGTTGCTGGGATCTATGGCTACACCTTC.

The chain carries TRBV5-6 and TRBJ1-1; the D is unclear. The germline V gene encodes CDR1 SGHDT and CDR2 YYEEEE. V was clipped by 0 bases and J by 3 bases, with 6 bases between them. The CDR3 is 13 amino acids. The CDR3 loop reads CASSLARHTEAFF. The CDR3 DNA reads TGTGCCAGCAGCTTGGCGAGGCACACTGAAGCTTTCTTT.

The chain uses TRBV2 and TRBJ1-5; D gene ambiguous. CDR1 and CDR2 (germline): SNHLY, FYNNEI. V gave up 6 bases and J gave up 1 base, with 7 bases separating them. This CDR3 comprises 13 residues. CDR3 residues: CASRVLSNQPQHF. The DNA of the CDR3 is TGTGCCAGCAGAGTACTGAGCAATCAGCCCCAGCATTTT.